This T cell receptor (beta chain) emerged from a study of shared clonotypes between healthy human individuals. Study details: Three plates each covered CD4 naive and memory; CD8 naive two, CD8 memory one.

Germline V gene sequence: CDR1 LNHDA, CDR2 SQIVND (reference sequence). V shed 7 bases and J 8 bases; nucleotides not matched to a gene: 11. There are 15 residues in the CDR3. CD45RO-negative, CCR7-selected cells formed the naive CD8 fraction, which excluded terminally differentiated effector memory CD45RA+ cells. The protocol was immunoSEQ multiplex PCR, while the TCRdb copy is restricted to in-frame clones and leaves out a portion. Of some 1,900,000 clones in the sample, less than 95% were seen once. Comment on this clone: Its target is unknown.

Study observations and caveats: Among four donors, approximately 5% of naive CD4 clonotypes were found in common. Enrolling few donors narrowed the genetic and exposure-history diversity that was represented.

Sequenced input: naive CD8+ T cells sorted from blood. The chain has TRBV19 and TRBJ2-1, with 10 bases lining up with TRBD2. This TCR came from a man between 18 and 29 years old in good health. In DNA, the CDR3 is TGTGCCAGTAAACAACTGGCTAGCGGGAGCGATGAGCAGTTCTTC. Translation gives CASKQLASGSDEQFF.